What follows describes a single T cell receptor (beta chain). Its cognate antigen is unknown. A much larger clone sits a single nucleotide away, making a read error possible. The data derive from a study of beta chain features in type 1 diabetes. Study-wide points: TCRB CDR3 length was moderately but significantly reduced in all four CD4+ subsets of Type 1 diabetes patients.

The entirety of the isolated RNA underwent reverse transcription, so expressed TCRB transcripts were sequenced. The repertoire was sequenced with immunoSEQ multiplex PCR; TCRdb's copy has only in-frame clones and lacks some. There are 100,000 to 150,000 clones in the sample; approximately 15% occur only once, and approximately 2.5% lies in the top ten. The germline gives CDR1 GTSNPN, CDR2 SVGIG (reference sequence). The CDR3 covers 16 residues. V was clipped by 3 bases and J by 7 bases; unmatched bases: 13. V is TRBV30 and J is TRBJ1-2; TRBD1 agrees at 11 bases. The receptor was isolated from a man in his late teens or twenties with type 1 diabetes. The sequenced sample consisted of central memory CD4+ T cells from blood. In DNA, the CDR3 is TGTGCCTGGAGGGTACTGCGGGACAGGGGGTCACCTGGCTACACCTTC. It specifies CAWRVLRDRGSPGYTF.